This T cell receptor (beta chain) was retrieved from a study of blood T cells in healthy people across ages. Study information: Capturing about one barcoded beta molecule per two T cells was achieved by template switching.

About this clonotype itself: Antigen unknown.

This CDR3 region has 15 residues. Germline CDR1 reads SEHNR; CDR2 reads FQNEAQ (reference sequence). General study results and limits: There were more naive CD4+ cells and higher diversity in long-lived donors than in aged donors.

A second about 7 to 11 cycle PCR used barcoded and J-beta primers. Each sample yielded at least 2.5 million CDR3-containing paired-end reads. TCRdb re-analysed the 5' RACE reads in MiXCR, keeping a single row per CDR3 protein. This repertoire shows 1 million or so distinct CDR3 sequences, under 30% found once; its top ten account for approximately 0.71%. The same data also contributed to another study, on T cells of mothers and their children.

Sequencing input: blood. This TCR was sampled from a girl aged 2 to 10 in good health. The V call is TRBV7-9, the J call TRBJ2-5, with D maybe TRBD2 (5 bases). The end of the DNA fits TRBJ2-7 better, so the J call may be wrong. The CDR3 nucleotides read TGTGCCAGCAGCAAAGCACTAGTGAGTGACGACGAGCAGTACTTC. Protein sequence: CASSKALVSDDEQYF.